One sample yielded the 7 T cell receptor beta chains listed below, sequenced in a study of cytotoxic CD8 clonotypes in ibrutinib-treated CLL. This table comes from immunoSEQ multiplex PCR, and its TCRdb copy is limited to in-frame clones, with some not included. The table includes 150,000 or so clones, about three quarters detected once. This specimen was PBMCs, taken after 24 months of ibrutinib treatment. These receptors all stem from a human donor with chronic lymphocytic leukemia.

This clone was counted many times. The gene calls are TRBV7-2 and TRBJ2-5; D is uncertain. The V and J ends lost 5 bases and 5 bases respectively, with 9 bases between them. Germline-derived CDR1 and CDR2 are SGHTA and FQGNSA. The CDR3 is 12 residues long. CDR3 sequence reads: CASSRPRETQYF. In nucleotides, the CDR3 is TGTGCCAGCAGCCGGCCGAGGGAGACCCAGTACTTC.

This rearrangement joins TRBV11-1 to TRBJ1-4; a possible D gene is TRBD1 (6 bases). The CDR3 runs 15 residues. The V gene's germline CDR1 is SGHAT and CDR2 FQDESV (reference sequence). V was cut by 3 bases and J by 6 bases, with 14 bases left in between. The CDR3 bases are TGTGCCAGCAGCTTGGGTTCCGGGGGCCATGAAAAACTGTTTTTT. Amino acids: CASSLGSGGHEKLFF.

The chain has TRBV7-3 and TRBJ1-1, with D unresolved. Germline CDR1 and CDR2: SGHTA and FQGTGA. CDR3 length: 14 residues. Trimming stripped 4 bases from V and 0 bases from J, with 9 bases between. The CDR3 coding sequence is TGTGCCAGCAGCTATGACGGCATGAACACTGAAGCTTTCTTT. Protein product: CASSYDGMNTEAFF. The variable domain in full, completed from reference TRBV7-3 and TRBJ1-1, reads GAGVSQTPSNKVTEKGKYVELRCDPISGHTALYWYRQSLGQGPEFLIYFQGTGAADDSGLPNDRFFAVRPEGSVSTLKIQRTERGDSAVYLCASSYDGMNTEAFFGQGTRLTVV.

The chain carries TRBV7-2 and TRBJ2-3; possibly TRBD1 for D (6 bases). CDR3 length: 14 amino acids. Germline CDR1 SGHTA, CDR2 FQGNSA. Trimming pared 5 bases from V and 2 bases from J, leaving 11 bases between. The CDR3 is CASSAGQHTDTQYF. DNA for the CDR3: TGTGCCAGCAGCGCCGGACAGCACACAGATACGCAGTATTTT.

In its sample, this clone was seen once. The chain joins TRBV4-2 to TRBJ1-1; weak D call: TRBD1 (6 bases). The CDR3 sequence is 16 residues long. CDR1 and CDR2 (germline): LGHNA, YNFKEQ. Trimming stripped 3 bases from V and 5 bases from J, with 19 bases between. The CDR3 spells CASSHRIGQGRTEAFF. As DNA, the CDR3 is TGTGCCAGCAGCCACCGCATCGGCCAGGGGCGGACTGAAGCTTTCTTT.

The chain couples TRBV5-6 to TRBJ1-2, with 10 positions matching TRBD1. CDR1 and CDR2 from the germline V gene are SGHDT and YYEEEE. V lost 3 bases to trimming and J lost 5 bases; unmatched junction nucleotides: 4. This CDR3 has 14 residues. In DNA, the CDR3 is TGTGCCAGCAGCTACGGACAGGGGGGATATGGCTACACCTTC. It is translated as CASSYGQGGYGYTF.

This clone was counted a few times. The J gene is TRBJ2-1, the V gene TRBV11-1, with TRBD2 as a possible D gene (6 bases). The germline V gene encodes CDR1 SGHAT and CDR2 FQDESV (reference sequence). With 5 bases removed from V and 12 bases from J, the gap between germline ends came to 14 bases. This CDR3 spans 12 amino acids. CDR3 in DNA: TGTGCCAGCAGCGGAGGGCGAGGATGGCAGTTCTTC. As protein: CASSGGRGWQFF.